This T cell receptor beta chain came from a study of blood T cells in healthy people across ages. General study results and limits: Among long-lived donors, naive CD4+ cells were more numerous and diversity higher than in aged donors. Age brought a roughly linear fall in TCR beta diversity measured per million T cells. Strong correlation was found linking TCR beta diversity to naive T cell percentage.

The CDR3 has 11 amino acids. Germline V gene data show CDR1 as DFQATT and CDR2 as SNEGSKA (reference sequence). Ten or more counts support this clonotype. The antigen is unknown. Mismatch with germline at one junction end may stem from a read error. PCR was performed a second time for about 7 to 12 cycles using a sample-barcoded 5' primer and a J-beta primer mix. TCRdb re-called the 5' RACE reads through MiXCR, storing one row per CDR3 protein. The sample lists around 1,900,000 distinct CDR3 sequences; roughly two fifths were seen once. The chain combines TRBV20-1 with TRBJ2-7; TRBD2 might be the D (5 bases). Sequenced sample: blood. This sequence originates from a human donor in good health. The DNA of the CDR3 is TGCAGTGCTGGAGAACGGGGCGAGCAGTACTTC. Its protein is CSAGERGEQYF.